The 13 T cell receptor beta chains listed next were all sequenced from one sample in a study of blood T cells in healthy people across ages. A J-beta primer mix and a sample-barcoded 5' primer were used in a second PCR of about 7 to 12 cycles. Using its own MiXCR run on the 5' RACE reads, TCRdb lists one record per CDR3 protein. The profile shows some 860,000 distinct CDR3 sequences, about 56% of them singletons. Sequencing was performed on blood. These receptors all stem from a man aged 40-49 years in good health.

This rearrangement joins TRBV7-9 to TRBJ2-1; D gene unclear. The CDR3 runs to 14 residues. The germline V and J ends were trimmed by 2 bases and 5 bases, with 10 bases remaining between them. Per the germline V gene, CDR1 is SEHNR and CDR2 is FQNEAQ (reference sequence). The CDR3 sequence is CASSLSQTHNEQFF. CDR3 sequence (DNA): TGTGCCAGCAGCTTAAGTCAGACACACAATGAGCAGTTCTTC.

This clonotype was recorded only once. The junction does not match germline at one end; this may be a read error. CDR3 sequence (DNA): TGTGCCAGCCAATCCAAGGGGGGCTCTGGGGCCAACGTCCCGACTTTC. Amino acids: CASQSKGGSGANVPTF. The chain combines TRBV7-2 with TRBJ2-6; either TRBD1 or TRBD2 may fit D (6 bases each). Per germline, CDR1 SGHTA and CDR2 FQGNSA. The CDR3 length is 16 residues.

The chain employs TRBV29-1 and TRBJ2-3; D unclear. The CDR3 sequence is 12 residues long. Trimming stripped 8 bases from V and 6 bases from J, with 15 bases between. The V gene's germline CDR1 is SQVTM and CDR2 ANQGSEA. The CDR3 DNA reads TGCAGCTTGACCCACCCAGCGGATACGCAGTATTTT. Encoded protein: CSLTHPADTQYF.

This sequence joins TRBV6-1 and TRBJ1-1; TRBD1 might be the D (6 bases). Trimming cost V 7 bases and J 1 base, with 25 bases left between them. The CDR3 has 18 amino acids. CDR1 is MNHNS and CDR2 is SASEGT in the germline V gene. The CDR3 here is CASNSLGHVRRSNTEAFF. Written as DNA, the CDR3 is TGTGCCAGCAACTCCTTGGGACACGTGAGAAGATCGAACACTGAAGCTTTCTTT.

The chain couples TRBV12-3 or TRBV12-4 to TRBJ2-7; D is undetermined. This CDR3 has 15 residues. V was pared by 4 bases and J by 2 bases, with 15 bases between. The DNA for the CDR3 is TGTGCCAGCAGTTCCTCGAGCAGAAACCCCTACGAGCAGTACTTC. Residues: CASSSSSRNPYEQYF.

This rearrangement joins TRBV7-2 to TRBJ2-5; tentatively, D is TRBD2 (6 bases). CDR1 is SGHTA, CDR2 FQGNSA, per germline. The length of the CDR3 is 14 residues. Between the trimmed V and J ends, which lost 2 bases and 2 bases, there was a span of 9 bases. The CDR3 loop is CASSLHSGQETQYF. The DNA for the CDR3 is TGTGCCAGCAGCTTACATAGCGGTCAAGAGACCCAGTACTTC.

Remarks on this clonotype: The junction shows a germline mismatch at one end, possibly a read error. The V and J genes are TRBV7-2 and TRBJ2-3; 7 nucleotides align to TRBD2. The germline V gene encodes CDR1 SGHTA and CDR2 FQGNSA. The CDR3 is made up of 13 amino acids. The CDR3 sequence is CVSSLRGADTQYF. CDR3 in DNA: TGTGTCAGCAGCTTACGGGGGGCAGATACGCAGTATTTT. Variable domain in full (rest from reference TRBV7-2 and TRBJ2-3): GAGVSQSPSNKVTEKGKDVELRCDPISGHTALYWYRQSLGQGLEFLIYFQGNSAPDKSGLPSDRFSAERTGGSVSTLTIQRTQQEDSAVYLCVSSLRGADTQYFGPGTRLTVL.

This clonotype was recorded a few times. The chain links TRBV10-3 to TRBJ2-7; possibly TRBD1 or TRBD2 for D (5 bases each). V shed 0 bases and J shed 3 bases, with 15 bases lying between them. The CDR3 has 16 residues. In germline, CDR1 is ENHRY, CDR2 SYGVKD. CDR3 in amino acids: CAISESRTGGGYEQYF. As DNA, the CDR3 is TGTGCCATCAGTGAGTCGCGAACAGGTGGGGGCTACGAGCAGTACTTC.

CDR3 in DNA: TGTGCCAGCAGCCCCCAACGGAGCGAAAGCTCCTACGAGCAGTACTTC. As protein: CASSPQRSESSYEQYF. This chain links TRBV28 with TRBJ2-7, with no clear D. Trimming cost V 6 bases and J 0 bases, with 18 bases left between them. CDR3 length: 16 residues. CDR1 MDHEN and CDR2 SYDVKM come from the germline V gene.

This clonotype turned up a few times. This chain connects TRBV3-1 to TRBJ2-1, with TRBD1 matching over 7 bases. Germline CDR1 is LGHDT and CDR2 is YNNKEL (reference sequence). J was trimmed by 6 bases and V by 10 bases; bases with no gene match: 6. The CDR3 runs 12 residues. The CDR3 DNA follows: TGTGCCACCGGGGACAGCTCCAATGAGCAGTTCTTC. Protein product: CATGDSSNEQFF.

The sample holds a few counts of this clonotype. The V and J genes are TRBV5-1 and TRBJ2-5; no clear D. Germline CDR1 and CDR2: SGHRS and YFSETQ. The length of the CDR3 is 13 residues. Trimming left V 4 bases short and J 0 bases short, with 7 bases between. The DNA of the CDR3 is TGCGCCAGCAGCCAGACACACCAAGAGACCCAGTACTTC. This sequence encodes CASSQTHQETQYF.

The chain links TRBV7-2 to TRBJ2-3; the D gene is possibly TRBD2 (6 bases). Trimming cost V 7 bases and J 0 bases, with 17 bases left between them. There are 16 residues in the CDR3. Germline V gene lookup returns CDR1 SGHTA and CDR2 FQGNSA. The CDR3 sequence: CASKLVGSGSTDTQYF. For the CDR3, the DNA is TGTGCCAGCAAACTAGTTGGTAGCGGTAGCACAGATACGCAGTATTTT.

On this clonotype: An end of the junction does not agree with germline; a read error may underlie this. The chain combines TRBV10-3 with TRBJ2-5, with D unclear. CDR1 ENHRY and CDR2 SYGVKD come from the germline V gene. This CDR3 is built from 15 residues. Here the CDR3 reads CAIMGSRRDQETLYF. The CDR3 DNA reads TGTGCCATCATGGGGTCAAGAAGAGATCAAGAGACCCTGTACTTC.